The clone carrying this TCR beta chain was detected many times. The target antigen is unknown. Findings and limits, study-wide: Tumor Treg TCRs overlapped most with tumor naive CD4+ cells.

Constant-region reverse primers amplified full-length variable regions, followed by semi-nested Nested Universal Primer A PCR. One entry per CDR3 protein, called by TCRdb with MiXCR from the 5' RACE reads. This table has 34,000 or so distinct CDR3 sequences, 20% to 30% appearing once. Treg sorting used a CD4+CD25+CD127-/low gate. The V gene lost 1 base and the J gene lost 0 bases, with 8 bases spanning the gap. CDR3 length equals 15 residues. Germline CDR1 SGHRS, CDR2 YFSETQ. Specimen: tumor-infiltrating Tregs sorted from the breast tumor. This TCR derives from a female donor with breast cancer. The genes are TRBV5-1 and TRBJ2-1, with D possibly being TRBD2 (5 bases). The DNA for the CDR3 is TGCGCCAGCAGCTTGTTAGGGAGCTCCTACAATGAGCAGTTCTTC. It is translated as CASSLLGSSYNEQFF.